A selection of T cell receptor beta chains follows, all from one sample in a study of T-cell memory formation after mild COVID-19. TCRdb independently ran MiXCR on the 5' RACE reads; one entry per CDR3 protein. The sample includes about 420,000 distinct CDR3 sequences, about 22% seen only once; the top ten take about an eighth. The sequenced material came from PBMCs or a T cell subset sorted from them (not recorded which). These receptors came from an adult woman who had mild COVID-19 (a few samples of this study predate the infection). Cell type and time point are not known. CDR3s include the opening cysteine and the closing phenylalanine or tryptophan. D genes are given only for firm matches. Expanded clones get a size class; other rows say once, few or many, or leave the size out.

DNA: TGCAGCGCCGGGGGTTTTGTTATGACCTCTAGCACAGATACGCAGTATTTT
CDR3: CSAGGFVMTSSTDTQYF
D: .
J: TRBJ2-3
size: .
V: TRBV29-1

DNA: TGTGCCAGCAGTTACACAAGCTCCTATAATTCACCCCTCCACTTT
CDR3: CASSYTSSYNSPLHF
D: .
J: TRBJ1-6
size: few
V: TRBV12-3/TRBV12-4

DNA: TGTGCCAGCAGCTTAGCGCGGGGGCCGGGATCCTACAATGAGCAGTTCTTC
CDR3: CASSLARGPGSYNEQFF
D: .
J: TRBJ2-1
size: few
V: TRBV7-2

DNA: TGTGCCAGCAGTTCACGAGGGACTAGCGGGGGGCGCTTCTCCTACGAGCAGTACTTC
CDR3: CASSSRGTSGGRFSYEQYF
D: TRBD2
J: TRBJ2-7
size: .
V: TRBV27

DNA: TGCGCCAGCAGCTCTTTAGCGGGTCAAGAGACCCAGTACTTC
CDR3: CASSSLAGQETQYF
D: TRBD2
J: TRBJ2-5
size: .
V: TRBV5-1

DNA: TGTGCCAGCAGCCGTAGGGGCAGGGCTAGCGGGGTCAATGAGCAGTTCTTC
CDR3: CASSRRGRASGVNEQFF
D: TRBD2
J: TRBJ2-1
size: .
V: TRBV5-5

DNA: TGTGCCAGCAGCCCCCGGGCGCAGGGACCCACTGAAGCTTTCTTT
CDR3: CASSPRAQGPTEAFF
D: .
J: TRBJ1-1
size: few
V: TRBV5-4

DNA: TGTGCCAGCAGCCAAGGAGCCGGCCCTGAAGATGGCTACACCTTC
CDR3: CASSQGAGPEDGYTF
D: .
J: TRBJ1-2
size: .
V: TRBV4-2

DNA: TGCAGTGCTAGAGTTACAGTGATGAACACTGAAGCTTTCTTT
CDR3: CSARVTVMNTEAFF
D: .
J: TRBJ1-1
size: .
V: TRBV20-1

DNA: TGTGCCAGCAGCCAACTGCCAGCGGGCCCCTCCTACGAGCAGTACTTC
CDR3: CASSQLPAGPSYEQYF
D: .
J: TRBJ2-7
size: .
V: TRBV14

DNA: TGTGCCAGCAGTTACTCGTCCGGGGGTGTGACCTACAATGAGCAGTTCTTC
CDR3: CASSYSSGGVTYNEQFF
D: .
J: TRBJ2-1
size: .
V: TRBV6-2/TRBV6-3

DNA: TGCGCCAGCAGCTCCGCACAGGGGGCCTCTGGAAACACCATATATTTT
CDR3: CASSSAQGASGNTIYF
D: TRBD1
J: TRBJ1-3
size: .
V: TRBV5-1

DNA: TGCAGCGTTGTAGGGTTAGCCAAAAACATTCAGTACTTC
CDR3: CSVVGLAKNIQYF
D: .
J: TRBJ2-4
size: .
V: TRBV29-1

DNA: TGTGCCAGCAGTTACGAGGAGTTTTACGAGCAGTACTTC
CDR3: CASSYEEFYEQYF
D: .
J: TRBJ2-7
size: few
V: TRBV6-2/TRBV6-3

DNA: TGTGCCAGCAGGCCCCGGGCCTCCTACGAGCAGTACTTC
CDR3: CASRPRASYEQYF
D: .
J: TRBJ2-7
size: few
V: TRBV27

DNA: TGTGCCAGCAGCTTCCTACAGGAAAAACTGTTTTTT
CDR3: CASSFLQEKLFF
D: .
J: TRBJ1-4
size: .
V: TRBV7-9